The 32 T cell receptor beta chains in this list originate from one sample, sequenced in a study of blood T cell repertoires in COVID-19. Assay: immunoSEQ multiplex PCR; the TCRdb copy retains only in-frame clones and omits some. Here the sample spans about 120,000 clones, about four fifths being singletons. The sample consisted of peripheral blood. The receptors derive from a woman over 75 with acute or convalescent COVID-19.

The table lists this clone with a count of one. The rearrangement uses TRBV3-1 (or the pseudogene TRBV3-2) and TRBJ1-4; tentative D call: TRBD1 (5 bases). The V and J ends lost 5 bases and 0 bases respectively, with 7 bases between them. Germline values: CDR1 LGHDT, CDR2 YNNKEL (reference sequence). The CDR3 is 14 residues long. The CDR3 here is CASSRGATNEKLFF. In DNA, the CDR3 is TGTGCCAGCAGCAGGGGCGCAACTAATGAAAAACTGTTTTTT.

The chain employs TRBV11-2 and TRBJ2-3; TRBD2 matches at 8 bases. V shed 5 bases and J 2 bases; nucleotides not matched to a gene: 15. Germline lookup yields CDR1 SGHAT and CDR2 FQNNGV. The CDR3 sequence is 18 residues long. This CDR3 reads CASSLFMGLAGLTDTQYF. CDR3 DNA: TGTGCCAGCAGCCTCTTTATGGGGCTAGCGGGCCTCACAGATACGCAGTATTTT.

The chain joins TRBV29-1 to TRBJ1-5, with 7 bases identical to TRBD1. V shed 5 bases, J shed 5 bases, and the junction held 3 bases outside the gene matches. CDR1 is SQVTM, CDR2 ANQGSEA, per germline. This CDR3 is 12 amino acids long. CDR3: CSVRTGDQPQHF. Here the CDR3 DNA reads TGCAGCGTTCGGACAGGCGATCAGCCCCAGCATTTT.

This clone has just one count. This chain links TRBV11-3 with TRBJ2-1, with a tentative D call TRBD2 (6 bases). V lost 1 base and J lost 9, with 13 bases in between. Per germline, CDR1 SGHNT and CDR2 YENEEA. The CDR3 covers 14 residues. The CDR3 loop is CASSLGVRDAEQFF. The DNA of the CDR3 is TGTGCCAGCAGCTTAGGGGTGCGGGACGCTGAGCAGTTCTTC.

In its sample, this clone was seen once. The V call is TRBV5-1, the J call TRBJ2-1; 7 nucleotides line up with TRBD2. Germline V lookup: CDR1 SGHRS, CDR2 YFSETQ. The length of the CDR3 is 15 residues. After removal of 4 bases from V and 5 bases from J, the junction contained 9 bases not matched to a gene. The CDR3 loop reads CASSLGRAGDNEQFF. CDR3 sequence (DNA): TGCGCCAGCAGCCTGGGCAGGGCGGGAGACAATGAGCAGTTCTTC.

The CDR3 nucleotides read TGTGCCAGTTCGGTTGCGGTTGCAACTAATGAAAAACTGTTTTTT. Its protein product is CASSVAVATNEKLFF. The gene calls are TRBV19 and TRBJ1-4; no definite D call. This CDR3 has 15 residues. V was cut by 8 bases and J by 0 bases, with 13 bases left in between. Germline CDR1 is LNHDA and CDR2 is SQIVND (reference sequence).

The genes are TRBV11-3 and TRBJ2-2; possibly TRBD1 for D (6 bases). Germline lookup yields CDR1 SGHNT and CDR2 YENEEA. Trimming stripped 5 bases from V and 6 bases from J, with 13 bases between. The CDR3 runs 14 residues. The CDR3 is CASSPRGEAGELFF. The CDR3 DNA is TGTGCCAGCAGCCCCAGGGGCGAGGCCGGGGAGCTGTTTTTT.

This clone was counted a few times. V usage is TRBV4-2 and J usage is TRBJ2-3; 8 bases agree with TRBD2. V lost 5 bases to trimming and J lost 4 bases; unmatched junction nucleotides: 11. CDR1 LGHNA and CDR2 YNFKEQ come from the germline V gene. The CDR3 runs 16 residues. For the CDR3, the DNA is TGTGCCAGCAGCGGGACGGGGGGGCGGCCCCCAGATACGCAGTATTTT. Protein product: CASSGTGGRPPDTQYF.

V usage is TRBV15 and J usage is TRBJ2-1; perhaps TRBD2 as D (6 bases). This CDR3 is 16 amino acids long. Germline-derived CDR1 and CDR2 are LNHNV and YYDKDF (reference sequence). V shed 0 bases and J shed 1 base, with 10 bases lying between them. The CDR3 loop is CATSRDPGDSYNEQFF. For the CDR3, the DNA is TGTGCCACCAGCAGAGATCCGGGGGATTCCTACAATGAGCAGTTCTTC.

This chain connects TRBV9 to TRBJ2-1; a weak D match, TRBD2 (6 bases). V lost 4 bases and J 0 bases, leaving 11 bases between the germline ends. CDR1 SGDLS and CDR2 YYNGEE come from the germline V gene. The CDR3 sequence is 15 residues long. CDR3 region: CASSPVEGSYNEQFF. CDR3 coding DNA: TGTGCCAGCAGCCCAGTGGAGGGCTCCTACAATGAGCAGTTCTTC.

The DNA of the CDR3 is TGTGCCAGCAGTGAAGAGGGGACAGGGAGATCTGGCTACACCTTC. Its protein product is CASSEEGTGRSGYTF. J is TRBJ1-2 and V is TRBV6-1; 9 nucleotides line up with TRBD1. Germline V gene data show CDR1 as MNHNS and CDR2 as SASEGT. With V trimmed by 1 base and J by 7 bases, 7 bases remained unmatched. The CDR3 extends over 15 amino acids.

The chain has TRBV3-1 (or the pseudogene TRBV3-2) and TRBJ1-5, with D possibly TRBD1 on 6 matching bases. The CDR3 is made up of 15 amino acids. V lost 4 bases and J 4 bases, leaving 14 bases between the germline ends. Germline loops: CDR1 LGHDT, CDR2 YNNKEL (reference sequence). The CDR3 DNA reads as TGTGCCAGCAGCCTTGGGACAACGCATAATCAGCCCCAGCATTTT. Translating it yields CASSLGTTHNQPQHF.

The table lists this clone with many counts. V gene TRBV2 combines with J gene TRBJ2-5; 8 bases are a match to TRBD1. Germline assignment: CDR1 SNHLY and CDR2 FYNNEI. V trimming: 10 bases; J trimming: 0 bases; junction bases outside the gene matches: 7. The CDR3 runs 14 residues. The DNA of the CDR3 is TGTGCCAACAAGGGACAGGCGTACCAAGAGACCCAGTACTTC. Protein: CANKGQAYQETQYF. The full variable domain, rest sourced from reference TRBV2 and TRBJ2-5, is EPEVTQTPSHQVTQMGQEVILRCVPISNHLYFYWYRQILGQKVEFLVSFYNNEISEKSEIFDDQFSVERPDGSNFTLKIRSTKLEDSAMYFCANKGQAYQETQYFGPGTRLLVL.

The V call is TRBV7-9, the J call TRBJ2-3; 12 bases align to TRBD1. The CDR3 has 15 amino acids. The junction had 6 bases not matched to a gene; V was cut back by 5 bases and J by 6 bases. Germline V gene data show CDR1 as SEHNR and CDR2 as FQNEAQ (reference sequence). The CDR3: CASSLGTGGFDTQYF. CDR3 nucleotides: TGTGCCAGCAGCCTTGGGACAGGGGGCTTCGATACGCAGTATTTT.

The rearrangement links TRBV6-2 or TRBV6-3 to TRBJ2-1; 7 bases align to TRBD2. Germline loops: CDR1 MNHEY, CDR2 SVGEGT. CDR3 size: 15 residues. V trimming: 3 bases; J trimming: 5 bases; junction bases outside the gene matches: 7. DNA for the CDR3: TGTGCCAGCAGTTATAACCCTAGCGGTAACAATGAGCAGTTCTTC. Translating gives CASSYNPSGNNEQFF.

The chain has TRBV7-2 and TRBJ1-1; a weak D match, TRBD1 (5 bases). The CDR3 runs to 14 residues. CDR1 SGHTA and CDR2 FQGNSA come from the germline V gene. With 5 bases removed from V and 1 base from J, the gap between germline ends came to 11 bases. The CDR3 nucleotides read TGTGCCAGCAGCGACCTTGGACAGAACACTGAAGCTTTCTTT. Translated: CASSDLGQNTEAFF.

The chain uses TRBV28 and TRBJ1-2; D uncertain. CDR1 and CDR2 from the germline V gene are MDHEN and SYDVKM. V was shortened by 6 bases and J by 4 bases, with 12 bases between the two germline ends. The CDR3 covers 13 residues. The CDR3 reads CASRAQVRYGYTF. CDR3 DNA: TGTGCCAGCAGAGCCCAGGTCCGCTATGGCTACACCTTC.

This chain uses TRBV28 with TRBJ1-2, with D possibly TRBD1 on 5 matching bases. V lost 6 bases and J 4 bases, leaving 15 bases between the germline ends. Germline lookup yields CDR1 MDHEN and CDR2 SYDVKM. This CDR3 is 14 amino acids long. CDR3 nucleotide sequence: TGTGCCAGCAGCGCCGGACGGGGACTCTATGGCTACACCTTC. Translation: CASSAGRGLYGYTF.

The chain combines TRBV3-1 (or the pseudogene TRBV3-2) with TRBJ1-2, with D possibly being TRBD1 (6 bases). Deletions cut 4 bases from V and 1 base from J, with 13 bases between. Germline V CDR1 and CDR2: LGHDT, YNNKEL (reference sequence). CDR3 length: 15 residues. The CDR3 region is CASSPRGDINYGYTF. The CDR3 bases are TGTGCCAGCAGCCCCCGAGGGGACATTAACTATGGCTACACCTTC.

The chain's CDR3 is CASSWIAGPYEQFF. CDR3 nucleotides: TGTGCCAGTAGTTGGATAGCGGGCCCTTATGAGCAGTTCTTC. This rearrangement joins TRBV19 to TRBJ2-1; TRBD2 matches 7 bases. Germline CDR1 is LNHDA and CDR2 is SQIVND (reference sequence). With 5 bases clipped from V and 8 bases from J, the junction kept 9 bases outside the gene matches. The CDR3 has 14 residues.

The CDR3 spells CASSSAGVDNEQFF. The CDR3 DNA reads as TGTGCCAGCAGCTCAGCGGGAGTGGACAATGAGCAGTTCTTC. The chain combines TRBV7-8 with TRBJ2-1; TRBD2 aligns across 8 bases. Germline values: CDR1 SGHVS, CDR2 FQNEAQ. The CDR3 spans 14 residues. V was pared by 4 bases and J by 5 bases, with 4 bases of the junction left unmatched.

This chain uses TRBV5-5 with TRBJ1-1; a weak D match, TRBD1 (5 bases). The CDR3 extends over 13 amino acids. Germline values: CDR1 SGHKS, CDR2 YYEKEE (reference sequence). V dropped 1 base and J dropped 11 bases, with 15 bases sitting between them. DNA of the CDR3: TGTGCCAGCAGCTTGCAGGGCCTAATGGTGGCTTTCTTT. Residues: CASSLQGLMVAFF.

The rearrangement links TRBV6-5 to TRBJ1-2, with TRBD1 matching 7 bases. Trimming took 6 bases from V and 5 from J; bases not matched to a gene: 9. CDR3 length: 14 amino acids. Germline CDR1 is MNHEY and CDR2 is SVGAGI. CDR3 region: CASRVAGGPYGYTF. CDR3 coding DNA: TGTGCCAGCAGAGTCGCAGGGGGTCCTTATGGCTACACCTTC.

This sequence joins TRBV6-5 and TRBJ2-1, with TRBD2 as a possible D gene (6 bases). Germline V gene lookup returns CDR1 MNHEY and CDR2 SVGAGI. The V and J ends lost 0 bases and 3 bases respectively, with 12 bases between them. The CDR3 has 16 residues. The CDR3 here is CASSYSGAGDYNEQFF. The CDR3 coding sequence is TGTGCCAGCAGTTACTCAGGAGCGGGTGACTACAATGAGCAGTTCTTC.

The V call is TRBV3-1 (or the pseudogene TRBV3-2), the J call TRBJ1-1, with D possibly being TRBD1 (5 bases). The ends were cut back, 4 bases at V and 4 bases at J, with 13 bases in the middle. The CDR3 spans 14 residues. Germline loops: CDR1 LGHDT, CDR2 YNNKEL (reference sequence). The CDR3 DNA reads as TGTGCCAGCAGCCTAAGCGGGGGGAGCACTGAAGCTTTCTTT. Translated: CASSLSGGSTEAFF.

This clone was counted a few times. The rearrangement links TRBV24-1 to TRBJ2-5; 15 nucleotides agree with TRBD2. From germline, CDR1 is KGHDR and CDR2 SFDVKD. Losses at the gene ends were 5 bases for V and 1 base for J; bases not matched to a gene: 4. The CDR3 length is 17 residues. The CDR3 loop reads CATSAGTSGRLQETQYF. CDR3 coding DNA: TGTGCCACCAGTGCCGGGACTAGCGGGAGGCTCCAAGAGACCCAGTACTTC.

The rearrangement links TRBV5-4 to TRBJ2-7, with a tentative D call TRBD2 (5 bases). CDR1 is SGHNT, CDR2 YYREEE, per germline (reference sequence). Trimming pared 4 bases from V and 0 bases from J, leaving 11 bases between. The CDR3 covers 14 residues. CDR3 protein: CASSPDFDSYEQYF. CDR3 bases: TGTGCCAGCAGCCCGGACTTCGACTCCTACGAGCAGTACTTC.

This chain links TRBV3-1 (or the pseudogene TRBV3-2) with TRBJ1-1; the D gene is possibly TRBD1 (6 bases). The V gene's germline CDR1 is LGHDT and CDR2 YNNKEL (reference sequence). Trimming stripped 3 bases from V and 1 base from J, with 12 bases between. This CDR3 is 15 amino acids long. CDR3 sequence: CASSQTGRGNTEAFF. CDR3 nucleotide sequence: TGTGCCAGCAGCCAGACAGGACGGGGGAACACTGAAGCTTTCTTT.

The chain joins TRBV2 to TRBJ1-3; D is unclear. The CDR3 has 15 amino acids. The germline V and J ends were trimmed by 1 base and 0 bases, with 7 bases remaining between them. Germline assignment: CDR1 SNHLY and CDR2 FYNNEI. CDR3 DNA: TGTGCCAGCAGTGAAGGGCACAACTCTGGAAACACCATATATTTT. Translating gives CASSEGHNSGNTIYF.

V and J are TRBV2 and TRBJ1-6, with 11 bases identical to TRBD1. The CDR3 is 18 amino acids. Looked up from germline, CDR1 is SNHLY and CDR2 is FYNNEI. The V gene end was trimmed by 6 bases and the J gene end by 0 bases; junction bases not matched to a gene: 7. CDR3 loop: CASRTGQGVFSYNSPLHF. The CDR3 DNA reads as TGTGCCAGCAGAACGGGACAGGGGGTCTTCTCCTATAATTCACCCCTCCACTTT.

There are a few counts of this clone. V is TRBV7-2 and J is TRBJ1-3, with 8 bases aligning to TRBD1. The J segment lost 0 bases and the V segment lost 1 base, leaving 2 bases of the junction unmatched. CDR1 and CDR2 (germline): SGHTA, FQGNSA. There are 16 residues in the CDR3. The CDR3 sequence: CASSLGGTGSGNTIYF. The CDR3 DNA reads TGTGCCAGCAGCTTAGGGGGGACAGGCTCTGGAAACACCATATATTTT.

V gene TRBV7-9 combines with J gene TRBJ2-5; no definite D call. This CDR3 is built from 14 residues. Germline CDR1 and CDR2: SEHNR and FQNEAQ (reference sequence). Trimming stripped 5 bases from V and 2 bases from J, with 12 bases between. In DNA form, the CDR3 reads TGTGCCAGCAGCGTATCAGGTTTACAAGAGACCCAGTACTTC. This translates into CASSVSGLQETQYF.